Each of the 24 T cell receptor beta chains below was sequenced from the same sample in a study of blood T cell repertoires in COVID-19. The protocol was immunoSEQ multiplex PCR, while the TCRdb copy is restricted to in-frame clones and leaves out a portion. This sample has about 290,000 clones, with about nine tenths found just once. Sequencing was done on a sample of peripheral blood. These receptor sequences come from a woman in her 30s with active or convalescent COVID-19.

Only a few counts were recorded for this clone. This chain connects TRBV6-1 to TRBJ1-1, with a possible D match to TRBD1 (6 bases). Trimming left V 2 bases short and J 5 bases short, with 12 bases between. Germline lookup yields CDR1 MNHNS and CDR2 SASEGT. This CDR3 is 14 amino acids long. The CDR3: CASSEPGGWTEAFF. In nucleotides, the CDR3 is TGTGCCAGCAGTGAACCGGGGGGCTGGACTGAAGCTTTCTTT.

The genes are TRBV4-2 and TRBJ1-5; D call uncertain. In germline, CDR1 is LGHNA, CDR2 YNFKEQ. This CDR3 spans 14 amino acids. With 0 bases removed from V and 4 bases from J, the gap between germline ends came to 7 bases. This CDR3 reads CASSQEAVNQPQHF. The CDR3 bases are TGTGCCAGCAGCCAAGAGGCAGTTAATCAGCCCCAGCATTTT.

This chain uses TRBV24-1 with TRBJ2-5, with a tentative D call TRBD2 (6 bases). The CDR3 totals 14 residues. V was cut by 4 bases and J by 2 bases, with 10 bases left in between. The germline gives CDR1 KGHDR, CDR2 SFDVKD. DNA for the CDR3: TGTGCCACCAGTGAGGAGGGGCTTCAAGAGACCCAGTACTTC. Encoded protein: CATSEEGLQETQYF.

For the CDR3, the DNA is TGCGCCAGCAGCTTGGGAGCAGGACAAGAGACCCAGTACTTC. The encoded protein is CASSLGAGQETQYF. The chain carries TRBV5-1 and TRBJ2-5; D unresolved. Trimming left V 0 bases short and J 2 bases short, with 8 bases between. Germline lookup yields CDR1 SGHRS and CDR2 YFSETQ. The CDR3 loop spans 14 amino acids.

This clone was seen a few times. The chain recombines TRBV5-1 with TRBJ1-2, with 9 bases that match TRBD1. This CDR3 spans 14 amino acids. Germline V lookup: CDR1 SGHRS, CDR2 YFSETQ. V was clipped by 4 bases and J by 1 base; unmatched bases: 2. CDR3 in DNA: TGCGCCAGCAGCCCGACAGGGGGTAACTATGGCTACACCTTC. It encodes CASSPTGGNYGYTF.

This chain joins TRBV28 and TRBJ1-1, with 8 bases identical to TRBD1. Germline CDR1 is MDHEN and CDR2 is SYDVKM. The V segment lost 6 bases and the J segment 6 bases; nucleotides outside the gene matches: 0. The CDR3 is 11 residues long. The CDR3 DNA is TGTGCCAGCAGACAGGGGGCTGAAGCTTTCTTT. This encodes CASRQGAEAFF.

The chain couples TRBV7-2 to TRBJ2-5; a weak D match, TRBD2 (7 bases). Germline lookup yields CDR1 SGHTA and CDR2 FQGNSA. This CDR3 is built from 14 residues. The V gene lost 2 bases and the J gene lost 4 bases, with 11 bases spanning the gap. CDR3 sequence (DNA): TGTGCCAGCAGCTTACGGGGGGCCCGAGAGACCCAGTACTTC. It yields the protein CASSLRGARETQYF.

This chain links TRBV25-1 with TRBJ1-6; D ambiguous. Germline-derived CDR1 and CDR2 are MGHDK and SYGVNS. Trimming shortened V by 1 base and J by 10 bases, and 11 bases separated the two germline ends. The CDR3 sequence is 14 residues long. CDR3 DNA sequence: TGTGCCAGCAGTGAATCCCCGGAGCACTCACCCCTCCACTTT. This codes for CASSESPEHSPLHF.

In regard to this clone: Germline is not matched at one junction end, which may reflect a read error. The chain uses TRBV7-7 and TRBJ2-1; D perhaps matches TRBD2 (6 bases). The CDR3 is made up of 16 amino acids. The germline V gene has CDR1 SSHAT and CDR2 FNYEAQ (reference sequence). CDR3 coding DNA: TGTGCTAGCAGCCCCCGCGAGGCGGGGAGGTCGACGGAGCAGTTCTTC. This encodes CASSPREAGRSTEQFF.

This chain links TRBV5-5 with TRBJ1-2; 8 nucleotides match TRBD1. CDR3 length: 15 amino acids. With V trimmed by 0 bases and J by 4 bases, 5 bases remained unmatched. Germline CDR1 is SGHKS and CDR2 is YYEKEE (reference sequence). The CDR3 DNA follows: TGTGCCAGCAGCTTGGAACAGGGGGTTACCTATGGCTACACCTTC. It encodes CASSLEQGVTYGYTF.

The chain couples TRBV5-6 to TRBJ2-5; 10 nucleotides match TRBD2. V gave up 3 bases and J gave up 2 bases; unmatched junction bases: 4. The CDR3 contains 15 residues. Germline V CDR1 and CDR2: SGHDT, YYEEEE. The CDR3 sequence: CASSWIAGGQETQYF. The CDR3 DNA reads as TGTGCCAGCAGCTGGATAGCGGGGGGTCAAGAGACCCAGTACTTC. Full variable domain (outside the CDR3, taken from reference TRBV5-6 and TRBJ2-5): DAGVTQSPTHLIKTRGQQVTLRCSPKSGHDTVSWYQQALGQGPQFIFQYYEEEERQRGNFPDRFSGHQFPNYSSELNVNALLLGDSALYLCASSWIAGGQETQYFGPGTRLLVL.

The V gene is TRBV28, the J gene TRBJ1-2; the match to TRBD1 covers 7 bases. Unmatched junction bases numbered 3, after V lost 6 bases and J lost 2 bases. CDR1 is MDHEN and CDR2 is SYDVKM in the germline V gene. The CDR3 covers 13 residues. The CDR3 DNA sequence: TGTGCCAGCAGGCGACAGGGAAACTATGGCTACACCTTC. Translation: CASRRQGNYGYTF.

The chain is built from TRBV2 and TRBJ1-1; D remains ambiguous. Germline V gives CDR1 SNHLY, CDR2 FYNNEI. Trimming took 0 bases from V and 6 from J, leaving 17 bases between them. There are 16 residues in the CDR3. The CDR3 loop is CASSEAESEGTAEAFF. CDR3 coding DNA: TGTGCCAGCAGTGAAGCGGAGAGTGAGGGAACCGCTGAAGCTTTCTTT. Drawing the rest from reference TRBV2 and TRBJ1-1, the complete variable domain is EPEVTQTPSHQVTQMGQEVILRCVPISNHLYFYWYRQILGQKVEFLVSFYNNEISEKSEIFDDQFSVERPDGSNFTLKIRSTKLEDSAMYFCASSEAESEGTAEAFFGQGTRLTVV.

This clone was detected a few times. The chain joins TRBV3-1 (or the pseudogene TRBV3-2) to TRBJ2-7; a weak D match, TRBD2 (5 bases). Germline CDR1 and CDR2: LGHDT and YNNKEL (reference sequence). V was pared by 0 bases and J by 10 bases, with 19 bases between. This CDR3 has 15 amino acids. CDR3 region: CASSQDPFIGGGQYF. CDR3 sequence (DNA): TGTGCCAGCAGCCAAGACCCCTTCATCGGTGGAGGCCAGTACTTC.

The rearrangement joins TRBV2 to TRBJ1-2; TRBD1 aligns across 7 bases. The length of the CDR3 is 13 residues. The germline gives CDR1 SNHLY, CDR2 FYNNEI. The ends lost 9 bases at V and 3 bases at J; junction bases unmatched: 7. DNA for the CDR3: TGTGCCAGGACAGGGAGCGTGGACTATGGCTACACCTTC. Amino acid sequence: CARTGSVDYGYTF.

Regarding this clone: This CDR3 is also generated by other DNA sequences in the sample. The CDR3: CASSSSNYGYTF. CDR3 coding DNA: TGTGCCAGCTCTAGTTCTAACTATGGCTACACCTTC. The chain joins TRBV12-3 or TRBV12-4 to TRBJ1-2; D is unclear. This CDR3 region has 12 residues. Trimming cost V 8 bases and J 0 bases, with 7 bases left between them.

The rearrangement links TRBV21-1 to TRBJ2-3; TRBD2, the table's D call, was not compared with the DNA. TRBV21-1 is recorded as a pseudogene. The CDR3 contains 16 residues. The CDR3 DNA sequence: TGTGCCAGCAGCAGCCAGCGGGGGGGCCCCACAGATACGCAGTATTTT. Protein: CASSSQRGGPTDTQYF.

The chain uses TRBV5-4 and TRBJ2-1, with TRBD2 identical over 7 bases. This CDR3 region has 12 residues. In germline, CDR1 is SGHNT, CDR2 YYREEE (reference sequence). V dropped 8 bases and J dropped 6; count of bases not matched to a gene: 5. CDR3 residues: CASLGEGNEQFF. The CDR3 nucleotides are TGTGCCAGTCTCGGGGAGGGCAATGAGCAGTTCTTC.

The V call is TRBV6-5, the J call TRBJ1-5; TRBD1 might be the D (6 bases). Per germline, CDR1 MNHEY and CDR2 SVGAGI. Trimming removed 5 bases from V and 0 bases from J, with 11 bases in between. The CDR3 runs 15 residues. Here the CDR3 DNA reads TGTGCCAGCAGTCCCGACAGGTATAGCAATCAGCCCCAGCATTTT. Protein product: CASSPDRYSNQPQHF.

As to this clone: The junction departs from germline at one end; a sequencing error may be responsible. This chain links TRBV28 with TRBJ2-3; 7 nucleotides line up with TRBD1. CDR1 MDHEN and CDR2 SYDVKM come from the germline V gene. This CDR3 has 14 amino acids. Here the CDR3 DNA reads TGTGCCAGCAGTTTAGACAGGGCCACACATACGCAGTATTTT. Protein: CASSLDRATHTQYF.

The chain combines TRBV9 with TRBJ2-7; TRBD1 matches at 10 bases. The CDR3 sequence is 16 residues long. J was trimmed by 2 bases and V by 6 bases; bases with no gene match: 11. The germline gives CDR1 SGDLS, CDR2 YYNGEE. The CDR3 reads CASNTTGTGATYEQYF. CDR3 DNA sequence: TGTGCCAGCAACACTACCGGGACAGGGGCTACCTACGAGCAGTACTTC.

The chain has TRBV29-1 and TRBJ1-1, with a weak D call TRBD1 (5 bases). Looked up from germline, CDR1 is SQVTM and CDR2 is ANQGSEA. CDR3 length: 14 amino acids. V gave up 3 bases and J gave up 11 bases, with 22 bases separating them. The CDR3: CSVEGRRQGGWAFF. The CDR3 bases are TGCAGCGTTGAGGGCCGCCGTCAGGGCGGTTGGGCTTTCTTT.

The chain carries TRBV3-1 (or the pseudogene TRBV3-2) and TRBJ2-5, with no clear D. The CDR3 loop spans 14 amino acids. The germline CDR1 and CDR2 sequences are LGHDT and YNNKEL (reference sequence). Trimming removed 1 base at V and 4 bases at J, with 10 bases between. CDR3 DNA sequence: TGTGCCAGCAGCCAAGGTAGCCTCGGAGAGACCCAGTACTTC. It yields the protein CASSQGSLGETQYF.

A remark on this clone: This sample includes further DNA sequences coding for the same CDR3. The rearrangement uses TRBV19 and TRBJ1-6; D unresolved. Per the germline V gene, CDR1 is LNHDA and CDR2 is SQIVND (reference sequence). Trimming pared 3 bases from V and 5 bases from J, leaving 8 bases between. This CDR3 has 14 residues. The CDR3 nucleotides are TGTGCCAGTAGTATCGGCGGGAATAATTCACCCCTCCACTTT. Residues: CASSIGGNNSPLHF.